One sample yielded the 3 T cell receptor beta chains listed below, sequenced in a study of tumor and adjacent non-tumor tissue in lung cancer. Three rounds of nested PCR, following a modified ARM-PCR protocol, produced the TCRbeta library. TCRdb called the multiplex PCR reads again in MiXCR, with one record for every CDR3 protein. The sample carries tens of thousands of distinct CDR3 sequences, 65% to 75% recorded once. No cell sorting was done before RNA was extracted from the tissue. More than 3 cm separated this lung sample from the edge of the tumor. The sequencing input was distant non-tumor lung tissue. The origin of the receptors is a woman aged 45-59 years with non-small cell lung cancer.

J is TRBJ1-2 and V is TRBV6-2 or TRBV6-3; D ambiguous. Germline CDR1 reads MNHEY; CDR2 reads SVGEGT. The CDR3 contains 16 residues. Trimming took off 7 bases at V and 2 bases at J, with 20 bases between the two ends. CDR3 sequence (DNA): TGTGCCAGCAACCCCCAATCCGCGATAAGGAACTATGGCTACACCTTC. It codes for CASNPQSAIRNYGYTF.

Of note for this clonotype: A read error is likely, as this CDR3 ends without the conserved phenylalanine or tryptophan. The chain uses TRBV12-3 or TRBV12-4 and TRBJ2-5; the D is unclear. The CDR3 is 13 amino acids. V was pared by 6 bases and J by 0 bases, with 8 bases between. This chain's CDR3 is CASSPGDQETQYL. DNA of the CDR3: TGTGCCAGCAGCCCTGGGGACCAAGAGACCCAGTACCTC.

Points on this clonotype: The junction departs from the called germline gene at one end, perhaps through a read error. V usage is TRBV6-6 and J usage is TRBJ2-5, with no clear D. Germline V gene sequence: CDR1 MNHNY, CDR2 SVGAGI (reference sequence). The CDR3 contains 14 residues. CDR3 sequence reads: CVSSYPGRAEIQYF. The CDR3 DNA sequence: TGTGTCAGCAGTTACCCAGGAAGGGCGGAGATCCAGTACTTC.